This T cell receptor (beta chain) was retrieved from a study of somatic mutations in cytotoxic T cells in rheumatoid arthritis. The CDR3 is made up of 16 amino acids. The V gene's germline CDR1 is MDHEN and CDR2 SYDVKM. Unmatched junction bases numbered 8, after V lost 4 bases and J lost 1 base. This clone qualifies as large. Its antigen is currently unknown. General study findings and limits: Unknown were the antigen targets of the expanded CD8+ clones. More than 20% of CD8+ cells belonged to the largest clone in about an eighth of the roughly 65 patients.

Per the original data handling: When patient CD8+ clones larger than 1% were compared with published virus-specific TCRB sequences, few matched. This table comes from immunoSEQ multiplex PCR, and its TCRdb copy is limited to in-frame clones, with some not included. That table supplies the V and J calls and clone size; D and trimming were determined from the DNA. The profile shows just under 7,000 clones, around 75% of them singletons. This sequence joins TRBV28 and TRBJ2-5; TRBD1 matches at 8 bases. This TCR was recovered from an adult with rheumatoid arthritis. Sequencing was carried out using CD8+ T cells sorted from blood. CDR3 region: CASSWGTGTGQETQYF. DNA of the CDR3: TGTGCCAGCAGTTGGGGGACTGGGACAGGCCAAGAGACCCAGTACTTC.